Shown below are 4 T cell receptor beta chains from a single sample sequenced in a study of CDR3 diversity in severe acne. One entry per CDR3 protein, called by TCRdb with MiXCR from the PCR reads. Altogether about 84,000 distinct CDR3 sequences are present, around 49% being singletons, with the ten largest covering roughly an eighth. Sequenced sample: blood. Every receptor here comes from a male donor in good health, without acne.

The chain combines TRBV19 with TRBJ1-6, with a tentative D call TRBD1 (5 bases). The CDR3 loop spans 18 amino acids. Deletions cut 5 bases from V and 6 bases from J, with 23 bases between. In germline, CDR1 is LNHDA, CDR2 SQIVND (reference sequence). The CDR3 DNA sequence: TGTGCCAGTAGTGAGTCAGGGTTCTCGGCCCTGAGTAATTCACCCCTCCACTTT. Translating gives CASSESGFSALSNSPLHF.

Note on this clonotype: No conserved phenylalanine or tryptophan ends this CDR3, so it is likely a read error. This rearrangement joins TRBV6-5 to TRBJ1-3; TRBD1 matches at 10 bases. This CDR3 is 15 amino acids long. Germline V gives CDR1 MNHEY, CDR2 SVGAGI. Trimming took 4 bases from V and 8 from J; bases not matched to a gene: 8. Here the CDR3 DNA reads TGTGCCAGCAGTTCGGGACAGGGGACCGGAGACACCATATATCTT. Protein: CASSSGQGTGDTIYL.

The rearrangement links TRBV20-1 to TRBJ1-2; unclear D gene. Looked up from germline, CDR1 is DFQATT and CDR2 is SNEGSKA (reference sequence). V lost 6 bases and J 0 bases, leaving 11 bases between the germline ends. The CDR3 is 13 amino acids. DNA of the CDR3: TGCAGTGCCCCACAGATCGCTAACTATGGCTACACCTTC. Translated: CSAPQIANYGYTF.

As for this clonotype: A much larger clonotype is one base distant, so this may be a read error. CDR3 nucleotide sequence: TGTGCCAGCAGCGTTGGGGGGGCGCAAGAGACCCAGCACTTC. As protein: CASSVGGAQETQHF. The chain recombines TRBV7-8 with TRBJ2-5; a possible D gene is TRBD2 (7 bases). Germline V gene data show CDR1 as SGHVS and CDR2 as FQNEAQ. The CDR3 runs to 14 residues. Using reference TRBV7-8 and TRBJ2-5 for the parts outside the CDR3, the full variable domain is GAGVSQSPRYKVAKRGQDVALRCDPISGHVSLFWYQQALGQGPEFLTYFQNEAQLDKSGLPSDRFFAERPEGSVSTLKIQRTQQEDSAVYLCASSVGGAQETQHFGPGTRLLVL.